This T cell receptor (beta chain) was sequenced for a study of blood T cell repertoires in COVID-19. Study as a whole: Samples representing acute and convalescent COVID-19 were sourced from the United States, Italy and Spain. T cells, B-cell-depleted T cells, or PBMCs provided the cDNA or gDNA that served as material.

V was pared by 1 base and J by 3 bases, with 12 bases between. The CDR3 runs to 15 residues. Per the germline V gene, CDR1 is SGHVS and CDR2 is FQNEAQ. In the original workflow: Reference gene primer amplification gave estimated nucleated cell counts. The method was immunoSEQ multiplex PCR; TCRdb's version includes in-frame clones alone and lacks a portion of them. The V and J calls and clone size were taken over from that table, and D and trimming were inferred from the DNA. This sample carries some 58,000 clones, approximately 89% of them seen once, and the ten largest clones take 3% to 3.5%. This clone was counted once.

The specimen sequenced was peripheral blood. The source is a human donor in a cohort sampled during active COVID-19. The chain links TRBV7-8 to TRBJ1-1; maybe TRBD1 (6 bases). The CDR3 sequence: CASSLVQGGYTEAFF. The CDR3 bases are TGTGCCAGCAGCTTAGTACAGGGTGGTTACACTGAAGCTTTCTTT.